The clone carrying this T cell receptor beta chain appeared a few times. Antigen specificity is unknown. The sample comes from a study of read filtering for tumor transcriptome and immune sequencing. Molecular barcoded adaptors covering alpha/delta and beta/gamma chains were used on about 0.4 ug RNA. TCRdb ran MiXCR on the reads and lists one entry per CDR3 protein. The data show about 27,000 distinct CDR3 sequences, approximately 15% seen once. The CDR3 runs to 14 residues. Between the trimmed V and J ends, which lost 4 bases and 2 bases, there was a span of 11 bases. Looked up from germline, CDR1 is SGHDN and CDR2 is FVKESK. General observations from the study: Even smaller IR-seq throughput identified most shared clonotypes. Without single-read clonotypes, shared clonotype proportions correlated more between IR-seq and RNA-seq.

This clonotype was sampled from a donor at least 40 years old with multiple myeloma. The chain couples TRBV14 to TRBJ2-5; the D gene is possibly TRBD1 (5 bases). Sequenced sample: a population of CD138-negative cells sorted from bone marrow. As DNA, the CDR3 is TGTGCCAGCAGCCCGCAGGGATTACAAGAGACCCAGTACTTC. It translates to CASSPQGLQETQYF.